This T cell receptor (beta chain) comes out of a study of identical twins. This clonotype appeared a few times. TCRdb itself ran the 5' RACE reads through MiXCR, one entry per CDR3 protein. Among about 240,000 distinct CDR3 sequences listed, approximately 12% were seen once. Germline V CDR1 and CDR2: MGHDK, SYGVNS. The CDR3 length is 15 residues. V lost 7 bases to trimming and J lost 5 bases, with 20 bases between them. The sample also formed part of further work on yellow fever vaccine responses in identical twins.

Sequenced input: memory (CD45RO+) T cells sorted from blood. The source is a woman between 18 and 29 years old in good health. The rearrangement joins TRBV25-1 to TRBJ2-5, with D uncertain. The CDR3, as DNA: TGTGCCAGCACCCTCATAGTCGAACCCGGGGAGACCCAGTACTTC. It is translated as CASTLIVEPGETQYF.